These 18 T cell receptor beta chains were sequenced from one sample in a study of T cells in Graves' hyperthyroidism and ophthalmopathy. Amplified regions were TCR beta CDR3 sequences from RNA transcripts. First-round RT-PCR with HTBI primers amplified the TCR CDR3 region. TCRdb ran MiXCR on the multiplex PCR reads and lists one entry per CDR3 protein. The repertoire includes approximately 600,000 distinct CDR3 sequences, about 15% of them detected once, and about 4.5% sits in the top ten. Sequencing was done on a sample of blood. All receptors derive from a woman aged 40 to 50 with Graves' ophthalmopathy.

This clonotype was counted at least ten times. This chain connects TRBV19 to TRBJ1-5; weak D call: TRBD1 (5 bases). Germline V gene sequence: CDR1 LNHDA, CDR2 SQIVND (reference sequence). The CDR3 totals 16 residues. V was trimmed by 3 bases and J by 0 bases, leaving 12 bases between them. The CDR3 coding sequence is TGTGCCAGTAGTATGAGGGGTCTAGGTAGCAATCAGCCCCAGCATTTT. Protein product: CASSMRGLGSNQPQHF.

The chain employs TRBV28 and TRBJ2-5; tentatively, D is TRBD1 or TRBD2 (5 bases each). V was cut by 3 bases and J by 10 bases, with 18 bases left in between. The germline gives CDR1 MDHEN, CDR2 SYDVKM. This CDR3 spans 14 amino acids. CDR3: CASSFGDGNTGQYF. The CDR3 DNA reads TGTGCCAGCAGTTTTGGGGACGGGAACACGGGCCAGTACTTC.

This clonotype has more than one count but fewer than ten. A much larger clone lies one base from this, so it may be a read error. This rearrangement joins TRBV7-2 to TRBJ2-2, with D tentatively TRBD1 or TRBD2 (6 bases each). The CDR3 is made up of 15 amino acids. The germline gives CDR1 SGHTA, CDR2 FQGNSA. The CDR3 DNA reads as TGTGCCAGCAGCCGTAACTTGGGGGACACCGGGGGGCTGTTTTTT. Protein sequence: CASSRNLGDTGGLFF. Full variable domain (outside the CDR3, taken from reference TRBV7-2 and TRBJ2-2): GAGVSQSPSNKVTEKGKDVELRCDPISGHTALYWYRQSLGQGLEFLIYFQGNSAPDKSGLPSDRFSAERTGGSVSTLTIQRTQQEDSAVYLCASSRNLGDTGGLFFGEGSRLTVL.

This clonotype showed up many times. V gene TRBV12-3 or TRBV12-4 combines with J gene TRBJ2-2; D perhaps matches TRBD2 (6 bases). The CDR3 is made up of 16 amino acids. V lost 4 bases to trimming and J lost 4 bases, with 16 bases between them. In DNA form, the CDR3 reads TGTGCCAGCAGTTCCCCCGCCCGGGACTTCACCGGGGAGCTGTTTTTT. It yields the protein CASSSPARDFTGELFF.

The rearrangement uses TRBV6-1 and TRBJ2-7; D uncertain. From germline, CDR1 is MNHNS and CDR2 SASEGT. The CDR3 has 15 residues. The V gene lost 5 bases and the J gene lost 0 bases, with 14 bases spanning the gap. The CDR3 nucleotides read TGTGCCAGCAGTCCGACCCCGTTCAGCTCCTACGAGCAGTACTTC. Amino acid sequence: CASSPTPFSSYEQYF.

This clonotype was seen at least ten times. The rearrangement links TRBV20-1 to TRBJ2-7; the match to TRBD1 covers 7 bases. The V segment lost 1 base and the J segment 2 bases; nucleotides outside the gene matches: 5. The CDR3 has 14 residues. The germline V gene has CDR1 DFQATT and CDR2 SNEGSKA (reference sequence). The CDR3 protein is CSARVRDRPYEQYF. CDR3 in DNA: TGCAGTGCTAGAGTCCGGGACAGACCCTACGAGCAGTACTTC.

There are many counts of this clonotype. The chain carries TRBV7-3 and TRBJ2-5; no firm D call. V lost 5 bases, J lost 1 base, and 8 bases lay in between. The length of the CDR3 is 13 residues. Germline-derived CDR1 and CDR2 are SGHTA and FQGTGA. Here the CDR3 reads CASSRAGQETQYF. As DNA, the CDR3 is TGTGCCAGCAGCCGGGCCGGCCAAGAGACCCAGTACTTC.

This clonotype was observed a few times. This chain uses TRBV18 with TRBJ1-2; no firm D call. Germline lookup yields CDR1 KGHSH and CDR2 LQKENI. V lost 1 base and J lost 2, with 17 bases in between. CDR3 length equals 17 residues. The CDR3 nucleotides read TGTGCCAGCTCACCACAAGCTAGAAACAGTGCGAACTATGGCTACACCTTC. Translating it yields CASSPQARNSANYGYTF.

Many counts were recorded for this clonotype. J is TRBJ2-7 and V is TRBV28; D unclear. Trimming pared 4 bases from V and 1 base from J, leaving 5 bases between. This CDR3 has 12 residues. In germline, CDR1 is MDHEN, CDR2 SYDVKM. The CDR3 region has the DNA TGTGCCAGCAGTTGGCGGTCCTACGAGCAGTACTTC. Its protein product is CASSWRSYEQYF.

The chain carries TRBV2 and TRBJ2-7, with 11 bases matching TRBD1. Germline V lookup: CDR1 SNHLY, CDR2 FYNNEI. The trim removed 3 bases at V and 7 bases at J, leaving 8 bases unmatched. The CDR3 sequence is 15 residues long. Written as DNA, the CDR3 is TGTGCCAGCAGTGATGTCGGACAGGGGGCTCGGGAGCAGTACTTC. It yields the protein CASSDVGQGAREQYF. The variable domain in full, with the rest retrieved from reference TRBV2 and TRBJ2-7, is EPEVTQTPSHQVTQMGQEVILRCVPISNHLYFYWYRQILGQKVEFLVSFYNNEISEKSEIFDDQFSVERPDGSNFTLKIRSTKLEDSAMYFCASSDVGQGAREQYFGPGTRLTVT.

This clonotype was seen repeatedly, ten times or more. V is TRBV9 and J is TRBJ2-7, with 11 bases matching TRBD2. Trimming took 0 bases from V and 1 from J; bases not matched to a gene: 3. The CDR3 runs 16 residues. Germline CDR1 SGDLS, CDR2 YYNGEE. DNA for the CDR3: TGTGCCAGCAGCGTAGCGGCTAGCGGGAGGTCCTACGAGCAGTACTTC. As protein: CASSVAASGRSYEQYF. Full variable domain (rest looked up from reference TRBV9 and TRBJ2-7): DSGVTQTPKHLITATGQRVTLRCSPRSGDLSVYWYQQSLDQGLQFLIQYYNGEERAKGNILERFSAQQFPDLHSELNLSSLELGDSALYFCASSVAASGRSYEQYFGPGTRLTVT.

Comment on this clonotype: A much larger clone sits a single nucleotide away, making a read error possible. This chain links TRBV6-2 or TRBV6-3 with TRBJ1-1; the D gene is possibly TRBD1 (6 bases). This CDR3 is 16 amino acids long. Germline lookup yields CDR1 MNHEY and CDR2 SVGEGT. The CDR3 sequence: CAISSARTAQNTEAFF. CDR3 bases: TGTGCCATCAGTTCCGCAAGGACAGCCCAGAACACTGAAGCTTTCTTT.

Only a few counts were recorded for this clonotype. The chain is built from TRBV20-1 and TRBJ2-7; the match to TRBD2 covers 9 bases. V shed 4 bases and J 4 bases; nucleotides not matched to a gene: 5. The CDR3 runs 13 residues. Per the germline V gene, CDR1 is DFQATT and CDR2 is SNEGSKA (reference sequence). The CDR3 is CSATPGLAYEQYF. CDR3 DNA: TGCAGTGCTACACCGGGACTAGCTTACGAGCAGTACTTC.

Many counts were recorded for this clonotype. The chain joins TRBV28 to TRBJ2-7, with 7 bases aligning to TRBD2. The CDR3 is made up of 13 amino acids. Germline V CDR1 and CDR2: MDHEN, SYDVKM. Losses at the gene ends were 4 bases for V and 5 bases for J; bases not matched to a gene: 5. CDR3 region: CASSSGTINEQYF. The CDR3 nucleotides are TGTGCCAGCAGTTCCGGGACTATTAACGAGCAGTACTTC.

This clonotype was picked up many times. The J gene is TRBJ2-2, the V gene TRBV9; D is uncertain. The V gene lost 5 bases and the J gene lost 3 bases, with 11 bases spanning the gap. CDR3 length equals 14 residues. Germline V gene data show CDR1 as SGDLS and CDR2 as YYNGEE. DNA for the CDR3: TGTGCCAGCAGTCGTTTTAGGGACACCGGGGAGCTGTTTTTT. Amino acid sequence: CASSRFRDTGELFF.

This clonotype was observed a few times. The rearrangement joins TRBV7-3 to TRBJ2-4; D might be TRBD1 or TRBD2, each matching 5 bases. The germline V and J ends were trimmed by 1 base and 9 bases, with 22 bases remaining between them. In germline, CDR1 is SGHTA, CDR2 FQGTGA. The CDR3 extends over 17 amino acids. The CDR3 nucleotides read TGTGCCAGCAGCTTAAACTCGGTGGGCGCCGGGGCAAGCATTCAGTACTTC. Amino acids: CASSLNSVGAGASIQYF.

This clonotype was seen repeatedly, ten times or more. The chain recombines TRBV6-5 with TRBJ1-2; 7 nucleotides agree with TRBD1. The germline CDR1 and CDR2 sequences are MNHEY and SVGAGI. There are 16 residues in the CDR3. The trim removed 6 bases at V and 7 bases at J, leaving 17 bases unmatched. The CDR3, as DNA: TGTGCCAGCAGCCTCGTTCCACCAGGGGGAGTTGGTGGCTACACCTTC. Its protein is CASSLVPPGGVGGYTF.

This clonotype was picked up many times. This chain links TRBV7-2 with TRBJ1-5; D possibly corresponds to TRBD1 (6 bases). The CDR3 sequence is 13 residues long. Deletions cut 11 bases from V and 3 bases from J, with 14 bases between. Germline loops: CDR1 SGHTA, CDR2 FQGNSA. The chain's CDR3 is CASATGTNQPQHF. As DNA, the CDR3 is TGTGCCTCAGCTACAGGGACCAATCAGCCCCAGCATTTT.